The clone carrying this T cell receptor (beta chain) was detected only a few times. These data originate in a study of blood T cell repertoires in COVID-19. The method was immunoSEQ multiplex PCR; TCRdb's version includes in-frame clones alone and lacks a portion of them. The sample gives some 19,000 clones, 75% to 85% of which show up once; roughly 11% is in the top ten. The TCR comes from a man aged 80 or over with acute or convalescent COVID-19. Source material: peripheral blood.

CDR3 region: CASSLGVGGDNTGELFF. The CDR3 DNA is TGTGCCAGCAGCTTAGGTGTCGGGGGAGACAACACCGGGGAGCTGTTTTTT. V is TRBV11-3 and J is TRBJ2-2; D may be TRBD2 (6 bases). CDR3 length: 17 amino acids. Germline CDR1 SGHNT, CDR2 YENEEA. Trimming pared 1 base from V and 2 bases from J, leaving 14 bases between. Full variable domain (remainder filled in from reference TRBV11-3 and TRBJ2-2): EAGVVQSPRYKIIEKKQPVAFWCNPISGHNTLYWYLQNLGQGPELLIRYENEEAVDDSQLPKDRFSAERLKGVDSTLKIQPAELGDSAVYLCASSLGVGGDNTGELFFGEGSRLTVL.